A single sample is the source of the 20 T cell receptor beta chains below, sequenced in a study of shared clonotypes between healthy human individuals. Naive-designated CD8 cells lacked CD45RO, were positively enriched for CCR7, and omitted terminally differentiated effector memory CD45RA+ cells. Clones were read by immunoSEQ multiplex PCR, and TCRdb kept only the in-frame ones, dropping some. The sample carries about 2 million clones, about 95% recorded once. Source material: naive CD8+ T cells sorted from blood. The receptors were sampled from a man aged 18-30 years in good health.

The chain is built from TRBV6-1 and TRBJ2-7; either TRBD1 or TRBD2 may supply D (5 bases each). The CDR3 spans 13 residues. Trimming took 4 bases from V and 0 from J, leaving 7 bases between them. CDR1 MNHNS and CDR2 SASEGT come from the germline V gene. CDR3 amino acids: CASSGDGSYEQYF. CDR3 coding DNA: TGTGCCAGCAGTGGGGACGGCTCCTACGAGCAGTACTTC.

This clone was seen once. CDR3 protein: CASSSTDPDPLYNEQFF. The CDR3 DNA is TGTGCCAGCAGTTCTACCGACCCCGACCCCCTCTACAATGAGCAGTTCTTC. The chain recombines TRBV27 with TRBJ2-1; no reliable D call. The CDR3 loop spans 17 amino acids. Per the germline V gene, CDR1 is MNHEY and CDR2 is SMNVEV (reference sequence). Trimming left V 4 bases short and J 3 bases short, with 19 bases between.

V is TRBV6-1 and J is TRBJ1-1; TRBD1 matches 9 bases. CDR1 is MNHNS and CDR2 is SASEGT in the germline V gene. The CDR3 totals 14 residues. Losses at the gene ends were 7 bases for V and 4 bases for J; bases not matched to a gene: 7. The CDR3 DNA follows: TGTGCCAGCAATTACGGGACAGGGTCCACTGAAGCTTTCTTT. Residues: CASNYGTGSTEAFF.

This sequence joins TRBV5-1 and TRBJ2-7; D is uncertain. The germline CDR1 and CDR2 sequences are SGHRS and YFSETQ. Trimming took off 0 bases at V and 3 bases at J, with 16 bases between the two ends. This CDR3 contains 16 residues. This CDR3 reads CASSLGGRSLDYEQYF. The CDR3 DNA follows: TGCGCCAGCAGCTTGGGCGGCAGGTCCCTTGACTACGAGCAGTACTTC. Looking up the rest from reference TRBV5-1 and TRBJ2-7 gives the full variable domain: KAGVTQTPRYLIKTRGQQVTLSCSPISGHRSVSWYQQTPGQGLQFLFEYFSETQRNKGNFPGRFSGRQFSNSRSEMNVSTLELGDSALYLCASSLGGRSLDYEQYFGPGTRLTVT.

This chain links TRBV6-5 with TRBJ2-5; 12 bases are a match to TRBD1. Trimming removed 6 bases from V and 5 bases from J; junction bases left unmatched: 7. Germline V gene lookup returns CDR1 MNHEY and CDR2 SVGAGI. The CDR3 covers 15 residues. The CDR3 coding sequence is TGTGCCAGCAGCCCGGGACAGGGGGCAGGGGAGACCCAGTACTTC. This encodes CASSPGQGAGETQYF.

Comments on this clone: The sample has other DNA sequences that encode this CDR3 too. The chain recombines TRBV13 with TRBJ2-2; 9 nucleotides line up with TRBD2. The trim removed 0 bases at V and 4 bases at J, leaving 3 bases unmatched. This CDR3 is 16 amino acids long. Germline V CDR1 and CDR2: PRHDT, FYEKMQ (reference sequence). The DNA of the CDR3 is TGTGCCAGCAGCTTAGGCCTAGCGGGACTCACCGGGGAGCTGTTTTTT. Encoded protein: CASSLGLAGLTGELFF.

CDR3 in DNA: TGCAGCGTTGTTGTGGGGCACTATGGCTACACCTTC. As protein: CSVVVGHYGYTF. The J gene is TRBJ1-2, the V gene TRBV29-1; D perhaps matches TRBD1 (5 bases). Between the trimmed V and J ends, which lost 4 bases and 3 bases, there was a span of 9 bases. Germline V lookup: CDR1 SQVTM, CDR2 ANQGSEA. This CDR3 is built from 12 residues.

This sequence joins TRBV6-1 and TRBJ2-2; D not certain. Germline CDR1 MNHNS, CDR2 SASEGT. This CDR3 has 11 amino acids. V was pared by 7 bases and J by 3 bases, with 3 bases between. CDR3 sequence reads: CASTYTGELFF. As DNA, the CDR3 is TGTGCCAGCACGTACACCGGGGAGCTGTTTTTT.

The sample holds one count of this clone. The chain employs TRBV29-1 and TRBJ2-7; D might be TRBD1 (5 bases). V lost 3 bases and J 6 bases, leaving 12 bases between the germline ends. CDR3 length: 12 residues. Germline CDR1 and CDR2: SQVTM and ANQGSEA. Here the CDR3 reads CSVEMDMREQYF. The CDR3 nucleotides read TGCAGCGTTGAGATGGACATGCGCGAGCAGTACTTC.

The chain combines TRBV5-1 with TRBJ2-7; D not certain. Germline V gene data show CDR1 as SGHRS and CDR2 as YFSETQ. The CDR3 length is 16 residues. The V and J ends lost 0 bases and 0 bases respectively, with 13 bases between them. DNA of the CDR3: TGCGCCAGCAGCTTGGAGCCCCCCGTAAGCTCCTACGAGCAGTACTTC. Encoded protein: CASSLEPPVSSYEQYF.

This chain uses TRBV19 with TRBJ2-1, with D tentatively TRBD1 or TRBD2 (5 bases each). V was shortened by 5 bases and J by 5 bases, with 13 bases between the two germline ends. The CDR3 contains 14 residues. The germline CDR1 and CDR2 sequences are LNHDA and SQIVND (reference sequence). The chain's CDR3 is CASSLIGADNEQFF. The CDR3 coding sequence is TGTGCCAGTAGTCTCATCGGGGCGGACAATGAGCAGTTCTTC.

The chain recombines TRBV7-2 with TRBJ2-7, with TRBD1 matching 8 bases. The CDR3 is 15 residues long. The germline V gene has CDR1 SGHTA and CDR2 FQGNSA. V lost 5 bases and J lost 6; bases outside the gene matches: 12. The CDR3 loop reads CASSPPDRDPSEQYF. CDR3 in DNA: TGTGCCAGCAGCCCCCCGGACAGGGACCCCTCCGAGCAGTACTTC.

This chain uses TRBV2 with TRBJ2-1; 10 positions agree with TRBD2. The CDR3 runs to 16 residues. Germline assignment: CDR1 SNHLY and CDR2 FYNNEI. The trim removed 7 bases at V and 7 bases at J, leaving 13 bases unmatched. The CDR3 bases are TGTGCCAGCATAAGATGGGCTAGCGGGGGTAGGAATGAGCAGTTCTTC. Its translation is CASIRWASGGRNEQFF.

The rearrangement links TRBV5-6 to TRBJ2-7, with 9 bases aligning to TRBD2. The CDR3 spans 15 residues. V was pared by 2 bases and J by 2 bases, with 5 bases of the junction left unmatched. Per germline, CDR1 SGHDT and CDR2 YYEEEE. CDR3: CASSFGLAGPYEQYF. In DNA form, the CDR3 reads TGTGCCAGCAGCTTCGGGCTAGCGGGACCCTACGAGCAGTACTTC.

This clone was recorded once. The chain joins TRBV9 to TRBJ2-5, with D unclear. In germline, CDR1 is SGDLS, CDR2 YYNGEE. This CDR3 is built from 15 residues. Between the trimmed V and J ends, which lost 2 bases and 1 base, there was a span of 12 bases. CDR3 protein: CASSVKGRSQETQYF. CDR3 DNA sequence: TGTGCCAGCAGCGTTAAGGGCCGGAGCCAAGAGACCCAGTACTTC. Full variable domain (remainder filled in from reference TRBV9 and TRBJ2-5): DSGVTQTPKHLITATGQRVTLRCSPRSGDLSVYWYQQSLDQGLQFLIQYYNGEERAKGNILERFSAQQFPDLHSELNLSSLELGDSALYFCASSVKGRSQETQYFGPGTRLLVL.

J is TRBJ2-5 and V is TRBV11-2; D is perhaps TRBD1 or TRBD2 (6 bases each). Trimming took off 5 bases at V and 5 bases at J, with 24 bases between the two ends. Germline values: CDR1 SGHAT, CDR2 FQNNGV. The CDR3 sequence is 17 residues long. CDR3 nucleotides: TGTGCCAGCAGCCCAGGGGATGGGGGGTCTAACGCCGAGACCCAGTACTTC. Translation: CASSPGDGGSNAETQYF. Looking up the rest from reference TRBV11-2 and TRBJ2-5 gives the full variable domain: EAGVAQSPRYKIIEKRQSVAFWCNPISGHATLYWYQQILGQGPKLLIQFQNNGVVDDSQLPKDRFSAERLKGVDSTLKIQPAKLEDSAVYLCASSPGDGGSNAETQYFGPGTRLLVL.

The chain combines TRBV27 with TRBJ1-5; no firm D call. V was clipped by 0 bases and J by 6 bases, with 6 bases between them. Germline V gene lookup returns CDR1 MNHEY and CDR2 SMNVEV (reference sequence). The CDR3 loop spans 13 amino acids. CDR3 in DNA: TGTGCCAGCAGTTTATCGACTAGTCAGCCCCAGCATTTT. Translation gives CASSLSTSQPQHF.

CDR3 sequence: CASRVHGYTQYF. Written as DNA, the CDR3 is TGTGCCAGCAGGGTCCACGGTTATACGCAGTATTTT. The chain recombines TRBV6-6 with TRBJ2-3; D call uncertain. This CDR3 spans 12 amino acids. V was clipped by 6 bases and J by 7 bases, with 11 bases between them. Germline CDR1 and CDR2: MNHNY and SVGAGI (reference sequence).

The V call is TRBV27, the J call TRBJ2-1; 10 positions match TRBD2. From germline, CDR1 is MNHEY and CDR2 SMNVEV (reference sequence). The length of the CDR3 is 15 residues. V lost 4 bases, J lost 5 bases, and 5 bases stayed unmatched. DNA for the CDR3: TGTGCCAGCAGTTCGAGGACTAGCGGAAACAATGAGCAGTTCTTC. Its protein is CASSSRTSGNNEQFF.

V is TRBV6-5 and J is TRBJ2-5; D may be TRBD2 (5 bases). The CDR3 loop spans 16 amino acids. Germline V CDR1 and CDR2: MNHEY, SVGAGI. V shed 1 base and J shed 1 base, with 13 bases lying between them. The DNA of the CDR3 is TGTGCCAGCAGTTACTGGAACACCCGGGGCCAAGAGACCCAGTACTTC. It translates to CASSYWNTRGQETQYF.